The 6 T cell receptor beta chains in this list originate from one sample, sequenced in a study of blood T cell repertoires in COVID-19. Here immunoSEQ multiplex PCR was the method, and the copy in TCRdb shows in-frame clones only, minus some. The table has roughly 170,000 clones, 70% to 85% seen once; the top ten hold approximately 7%. The sequenced sample was peripheral blood. These receptor sequences come from a human donor in a cohort sampled during active COVID-19.

The V gene is TRBV5-8, the J gene TRBJ2-1; 8 bases fit TRBD2. The CDR3 spans 13 residues. Per the germline V gene, CDR1 is SGHTS and CDR2 is YDEGEE. Unmatched junction bases numbered 9, after V lost 7 bases and J lost 9 bases. CDR3 in amino acids: CASWAGGAGEQFF. The CDR3 DNA sequence: TGTGCCAGCTGGGCCGGGGGGGCCGGTGAGCAGTTCTTC.

This chain joins TRBV7-6 and TRBJ2-2; D perhaps matches TRBD2 (6 bases). The CDR3 contains 12 residues. The V end was cut by 6 bases, the J end by 6 bases, with 8 bases between. The germline V gene encodes CDR1 SGHVS and CDR2 FNYEAQ. This CDR3 is CASRVAAGELFF. The CDR3 DNA sequence: TGTGCCAGCAGGGTAGCGGCCGGGGAGCTGTTTTTT.

In nucleotides, the CDR3 is TGTGCCAGCAGTGAAAGGTCGACAGCCAATGAAGCTTTCTTT. Residues: CASSERSTANEAFF. The chain combines TRBV6-1 with TRBJ1-1, with D perhaps TRBD1 (5 bases). There are 14 residues in the CDR3. The germline CDR1 and CDR2 sequences are MNHNS and SASEGT. Trimming pared 2 bases from V and 7 bases from J, leaving 14 bases between.

Regarding this clone: Other nucleotide sequences in the sample specify the same CDR3. The V gene is TRBV5-1, the J gene TRBJ2-7; TRBD1 matches at 10 bases. The CDR3 loop spans 14 amino acids. Germline CDR1 SGHRS, CDR2 YFSETQ. Trimming at V came to 3 bases and at J to 6 bases, leaving 6 bases not matched to a gene. The CDR3 coding sequence is TGCGCCAGCAGCTCCGGGACAGGGGTAAGCGAGCAGTACTTC. Amino acid sequence: CASSSGTGVSEQYF.

This chain links TRBV25-1 with TRBJ2-5; D possibly corresponds to TRBD1 (6 bases). Germline V CDR1 and CDR2: MGHDK, SYGVNS. The CDR3 is 13 residues long. Trimming cost V 1 base and J 10 bases, with 13 bases left between them. The DNA of the CDR3 is TGTGCCAGCAGTGAATCCCGGACAGAAGGCCAGTACTTC. Protein: CASSESRTEGQYF.

This sequence joins TRBV11-3 and TRBJ2-3, with 11 nucleotides matching TRBD1. Germline V lookup: CDR1 SGHNT, CDR2 YENEEA. The CDR3 spans 15 residues. Unmatched junction bases numbered 2, after V lost 2 bases and J lost 4 bases. The CDR3 bases are TGTGCCAGCAGCTTACGGACAGGGGGCGCAGATACGCAGTATTTT. Translated, it gives CASSLRTGGADTQYF.